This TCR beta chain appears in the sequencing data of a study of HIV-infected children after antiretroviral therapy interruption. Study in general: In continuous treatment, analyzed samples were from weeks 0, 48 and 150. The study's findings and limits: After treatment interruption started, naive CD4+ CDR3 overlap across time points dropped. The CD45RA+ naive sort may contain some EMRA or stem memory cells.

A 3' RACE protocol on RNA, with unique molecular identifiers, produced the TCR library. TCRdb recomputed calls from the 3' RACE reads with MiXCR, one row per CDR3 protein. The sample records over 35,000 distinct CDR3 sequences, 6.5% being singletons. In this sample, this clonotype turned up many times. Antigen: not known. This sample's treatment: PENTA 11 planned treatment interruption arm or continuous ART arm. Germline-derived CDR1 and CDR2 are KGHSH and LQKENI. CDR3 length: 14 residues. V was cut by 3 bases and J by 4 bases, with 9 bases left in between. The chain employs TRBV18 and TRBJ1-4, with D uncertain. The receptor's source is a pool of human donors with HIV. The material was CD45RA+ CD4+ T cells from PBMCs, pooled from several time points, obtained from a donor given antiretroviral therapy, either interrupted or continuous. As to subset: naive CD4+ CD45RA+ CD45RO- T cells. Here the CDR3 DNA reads TGTGCCAGCTCACCCCGTGATAGTAATGAAAAACTGTTTTTT. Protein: CASSPRDSNEKLFF.